The next 10 T cell receptor beta chains were all read from a single sample in a study of blood T cell repertoires in COVID-19. TCRdb's table, derived via immunoSEQ multiplex PCR, lists solely in-frame clones and lacks some. The table records around 300,000 clones, roughly 85% of them present only once. The source material was peripheral blood. These receptors were taken from a woman in her forties or fifties who had recovered from COVID-19.

This clone was seen more than once but under ten times. The chain carries TRBV4-3 and TRBJ1-1, with no clear D. Trimming shortened V by 4 bases and J by 0 bases, and 9 bases separated the two germline ends. The CDR3 extends over 14 amino acids. Per the germline V gene, CDR1 is LGHNA and CDR2 is YSLEER. The CDR3 loop reads CASSPTAMNTEAFF. Written as DNA, the CDR3 is TGCGCCAGCAGCCCCACAGCCATGAACACTGAAGCTTTCTTT.

The rearrangement joins TRBV25-1 to TRBJ2-3; 7 bases align to TRBD1. Germline V gene lookup returns CDR1 MGHDK and CDR2 SYGVNS. V lost 7 bases to trimming and J lost 6 bases; unmatched junction nucleotides: 16. The CDR3 runs 16 residues. Here the CDR3 reads CASTKGQPGVPDTQYF. The CDR3 coding sequence is TGTGCCAGCACCAAGGGACAGCCTGGGGTCCCGGATACGCAGTATTTT.

The table lists this clone with a few counts. The chain has TRBV5-4 and TRBJ1-1; TRBD1 agrees at 11 bases. The germline CDR1 and CDR2 sequences are SGHNT and YYREEE (reference sequence). Trimming at V came to 3 bases and at J to 3 bases, leaving 1 base not matched to a gene. There are 14 residues in the CDR3. The CDR3 region has the DNA TGTGCCAGCAGCTGGGACAGGGGGGACACTGAAGCTTTCTTT. Its protein product is CASSWDRGDTEAFF.

This chain joins TRBV5-1 and TRBJ2-3, with D maybe TRBD2 (6 bases). The CDR3 consists of 12 residues. From germline, CDR1 is SGHRS and CDR2 YFSETQ. Trimming left V 7 bases short and J 6 bases short, with 12 bases between. In DNA, the CDR3 is TGCGCCAGCGGGCGGGACGCGGATACGCAGTATTTT. Protein product: CASGRDADTQYF.

J is TRBJ2-3 and V is TRBV19, with TRBD2 identical over 11 bases. This CDR3 is 16 amino acids long. CDR1 LNHDA and CDR2 SQIVND come from the germline V gene (reference sequence). Losses at the gene ends were 5 bases for V and 6 bases for J; bases not matched to a gene: 10. The CDR3 region has the DNA TGTGCCAGTAGTGTTTTAGCGGGGGGGCCCGGGGATACGCAGTATTTT. Its translation: CASSVLAGGPGDTQYF.

The chain employs TRBV28 and TRBJ1-2; TRBD1 is a possible D gene (6 bases). There are 12 residues in the CDR3. The V end lost 7 bases, the J end lost 6 bases, and 12 bases lay between the germline ends. Germline CDR1 reads MDHEN; CDR2 reads SYDVKM. CDR3 DNA: TGTGCCAGCAAAACAGGGCCCGATGGCTACACCTTC. This encodes CASKTGPDGYTF.

This chain links TRBV27 with TRBJ2-7, with TRBD1 identical over 11 bases. After removal of 7 bases from V and 1 base from J, the junction contained 3 bases not matched to a gene. Per germline, CDR1 MNHEY and CDR2 SMNVEV (reference sequence). This CDR3 has 14 amino acids. The CDR3 loop reads CASTGTGGSYEQYF. CDR3 DNA: TGTGCCAGCACTGGGACAGGGGGTTCCTACGAGCAGTACTTC.

V and J are TRBV10-2 and TRBJ2-5; 11 bases match TRBD2. Trimming removed 8 bases from V and 5 bases from J; junction bases left unmatched: 13. This CDR3 is 16 amino acids long. CDR1 is WSHSY, CDR2 SAAADI, per germline. The CDR3 sequence is CASQSTSGRDWETQYF. The CDR3, as DNA: TGCGCCAGCCAGTCCACTAGCGGGAGAGACTGGGAGACCCAGTACTTC.

CDR3 bases: TGTGCCAGCAGCTTGGATACAGCGGGGGGTCGCACCGGGGAGCTGTTTTTT. This sequence encodes CASSLDTAGGRTGELFF. The chain carries TRBV5-5 and TRBJ2-2, with 9 bases that match TRBD2. The CDR3 length is 17 residues. With 0 bases clipped from V and 4 bases from J, the junction kept 7 bases outside the gene matches. Per the germline V gene, CDR1 is SGHKS and CDR2 is YYEKEE (reference sequence).

This rearrangement joins TRBV15 to TRBJ1-2, with no clear D. CDR1 is LNHNV and CDR2 is YYDKDF in the germline V gene (reference sequence). The CDR3 is made up of 13 amino acids. Trimming shortened V by 0 bases and J by 4 bases, and 6 bases separated the two germline ends. This CDR3 reads CATSRDRVYGYTF. The CDR3 nucleotides are TGTGCCACCAGCAGAGATCGGGTCTATGGCTACACCTTC.